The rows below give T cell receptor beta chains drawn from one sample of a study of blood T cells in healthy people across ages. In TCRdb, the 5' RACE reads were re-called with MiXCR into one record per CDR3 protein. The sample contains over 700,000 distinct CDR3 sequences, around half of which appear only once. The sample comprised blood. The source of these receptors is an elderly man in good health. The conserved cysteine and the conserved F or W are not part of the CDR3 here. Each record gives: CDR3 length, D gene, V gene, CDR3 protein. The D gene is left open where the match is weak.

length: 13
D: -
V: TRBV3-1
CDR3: ASSQDAGGHNEQF

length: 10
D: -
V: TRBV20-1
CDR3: SVDGTNEKLF

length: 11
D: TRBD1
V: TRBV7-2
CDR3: ASSSDRVKTQY

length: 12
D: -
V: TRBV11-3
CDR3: ASSLGRGSGELF

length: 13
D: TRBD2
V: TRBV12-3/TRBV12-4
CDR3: ASRLAGGPHYEQY

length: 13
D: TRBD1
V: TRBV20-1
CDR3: SAPPGTVANYGYT

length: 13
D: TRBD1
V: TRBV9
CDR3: ASSGRQGNTGELF

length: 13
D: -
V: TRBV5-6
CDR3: ASSSQGGPHNEQF

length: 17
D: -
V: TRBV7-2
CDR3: ASSLDEPPGPLKDNEQF

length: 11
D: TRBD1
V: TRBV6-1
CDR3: ASSVGTATAVF

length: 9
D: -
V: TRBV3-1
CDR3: ASSQGLYAY

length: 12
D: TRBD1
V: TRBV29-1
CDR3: SVSFEGARDEQF

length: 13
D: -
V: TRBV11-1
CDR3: ASSSGPGGTYEQY

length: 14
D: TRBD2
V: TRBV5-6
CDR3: ASSSSGRALQETQY

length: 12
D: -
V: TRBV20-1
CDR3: SASLGAQGGELF

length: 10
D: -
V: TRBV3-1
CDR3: ASGIRERGYT

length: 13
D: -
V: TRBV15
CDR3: ATRPNLGTYNEQF

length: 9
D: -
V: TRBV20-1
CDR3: SASPGDTQY

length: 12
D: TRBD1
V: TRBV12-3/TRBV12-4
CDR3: ASSLVRGQGEQF

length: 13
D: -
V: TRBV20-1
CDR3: SASDRRTTSYEQY

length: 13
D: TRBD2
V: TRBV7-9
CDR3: ASSPQGLAGSEQF

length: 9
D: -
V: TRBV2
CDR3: ASGRVGEQY

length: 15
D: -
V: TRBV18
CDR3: ASSPAGSGGLQETQY

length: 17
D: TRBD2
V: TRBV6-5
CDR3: ASSYPMGGTSGRAYEQY

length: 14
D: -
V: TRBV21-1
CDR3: ASSKKGTGTNEKLF

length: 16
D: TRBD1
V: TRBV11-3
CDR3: ASSLGPPDRGNNYGYT

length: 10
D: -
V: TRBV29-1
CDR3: SVDLQGIGQY

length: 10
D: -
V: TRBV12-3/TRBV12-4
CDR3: ASSFGHSGYT

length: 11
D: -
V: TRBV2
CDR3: ASSEQGRAPLH

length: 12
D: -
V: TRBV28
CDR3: ASSFFSLTDTQY

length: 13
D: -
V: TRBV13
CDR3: ASSSFSGLRDEQY

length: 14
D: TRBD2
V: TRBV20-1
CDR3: SALAGEAGVIGELF

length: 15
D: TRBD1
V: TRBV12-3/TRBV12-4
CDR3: ASRSIRGQSSYNEQF

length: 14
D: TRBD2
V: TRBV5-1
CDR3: ASSFGLAGPTYEQY

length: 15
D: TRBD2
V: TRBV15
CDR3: ATSRATTGTSYRYAY

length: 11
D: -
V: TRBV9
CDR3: ASSGIAKNIQY

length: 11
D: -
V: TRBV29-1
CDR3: SVEPSSYNEQF

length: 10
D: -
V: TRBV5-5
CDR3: ASTGTENIQY

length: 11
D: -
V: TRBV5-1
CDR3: ASSLLMGDEQF

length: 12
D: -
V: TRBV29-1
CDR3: SAGALADSYEQY

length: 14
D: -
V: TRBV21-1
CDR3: ASSRFSGTSYNEQF